This TCR beta chain is from a study of shared clonotypes between healthy human individuals. Clones were read by immunoSEQ multiplex PCR, and TCRdb kept only the in-frame ones, dropping some. The table includes approximately 600,000 clones, 85% to 95% detected once. CD45RO-negative cells were positively selected for CCR7, leaving out terminally differentiated effector memory CD45RA+ cells. Trimming removed 1 base from V and 0 bases from J, with 4 bases in between. This CDR3 contains 14 residues. Germline loops: CDR1 SEHNR, CDR2 FQNEAQ (reference sequence). Sequencing input: naive CD8+ T cells sorted from blood. This chain joins TRBV7-9 and TRBJ1-3; no firm D call. The TCR sequence derives from a woman aged 25 to 39 in good health. CDR3 in amino acids: CASSLGNSGNTIYF. CDR3 in DNA: TGTGCCAGCAGCTTAGGCAACTCTGGAAACACCATATATTTT.